This TCR beta chain was observed in a study of PD-1 blockade in mismatch repair-deficient tumors listed by TCRdb under 2017. Concerning the study at large: Between September 2013 and 2016, the trial enrolled over 80 consecutive patients with approximately 13 mismatch repair-deficient cancer types, every one of whom had been previously treated and was progressing. Tumor-associated T cell clones were tracked in the peripheral blood of patients responding to PD-1 blockade by deep sequencing of TCR CDR3 regions.

General findings and caveats noted by the study authors: Clones residing in the tumor, which were often undetectable in blood before treatment, expanded quickly after pembrolizumab and then contracted, generally before radiologic responses.

Read against the paper, the sample's time point label means: peripheral blood 12 weeks after first pembrolizumab dose. Mismatch repair deficiency was established in every enrolled patient by polymerase chain reaction or immunohistochemistry. A few patients who responded to pembrolizumab therapy underwent TCR sequencing. Pembrolizumab PD-1 blockade was prospectively tested in advanced mismatch repair-deficient cancers, regardless of tissue of origin, in the phase II trial. Peripheral blood T cell samples were collected serially, before PD-1 blockade began and at several time points afterward. The timing of each blood sample was reported as weeks after the first dose of pembrolizumab. Based on the germline V gene (reference sequence), the CDR1 and CDR2 sequences are SGHNT and YYREEE. The V and J ends are trimmed by 4 bases and 3 bases, leaving 17 bases between them. From the cysteine up to the phenylalanine, the CDR3 has a length of 15 residues. The CDR3 DNA has 45 bases and is translated from base 1.

Library construction relied on the immunoSEQ multiplex PCR assay. Held by TCRdb, this immuneACCESS table contains in-frame sequences only and omits some clones. Under half of the omission traces to an unresolved V gene where checked; the cause of the rest is unknown. The sample table contains under 95,000 clones; only one count was recorded for over 75% of them. Together, the top ten hold more than 2.5% of the sample. This clone has only a few counts. Its antigen is still unknown. Base qualities are missing; no much larger clone stands one base away. The V and J genes are TRBV5-4 and TRBJ2-7; a confident D gene designation cannot be given. The sequenced sample was peripheral blood, obtained 12 weeks after starting pembrolizumab. This TCR was sampled from an adult with mismatch repair-deficient cancer. The CDR3 sequence is CASSPRMGSLYEQYF. The nucleotide sequence is given as TGTGCCAGCAGCCCACGGATGGGTAGCCTCTACGAGCAGTACTTC.